This note documents a single TCR beta chain sequence. TCRdb re-called the PCR reads through MiXCR, storing one row per CDR3 protein. The repertoire has 20,000 to 25,000 distinct CDR3 sequences, roughly half of them found once; the top ten carry around 28%. This sample is part of a study of CD4 and CD8 cells across lung adenocarcinoma regions. Localized lung adenocarcinoma, a non-small cell lung cancer, affected the donors. This clonotype was sampled from a female donor with lung adenocarcinoma. The CD4 and CD8 labels of this study may be unreliable. Sequenced sample: CD8+ T cells from the center of a lung tumor.

CDR3: CASAREETQYF. The CDR3 DNA reads as TGTGCCAGCGCAAGGGAAGAGACCCAGTACTTC. J is TRBJ2-5 and V is TRBV6-1; D not certain. The CDR3 totals 11 residues. Germline lookup yields CDR1 MNHNS and CDR2 SASEGT. Trimming left V 8 bases short and J 3 bases short, with 7 bases between.